This T cell receptor (beta chain) appears in the sequencing data of a study of blood T cell repertoires in COVID-19. Background on the study: Samples representing acute and convalescent COVID-19 were sourced from the United States, Italy and Spain. T cells, B-cell-depleted T cells, or PBMCs supplied cDNA or gDNA.

Per the original methods: Estimation of nucleated cell counts was performed using reference gene primer amplification. Data came from immunoSEQ multiplex PCR; TCRdb stores just in-frame clones and leaves some out. The V and J calls and the clone size are those of that table, but D and trimming were determined from the DNA. This table has roughly 87,000 clones, roughly 88% appearing once. The CDR3 is made up of 12 amino acids. The V end lost 5 bases, the J end lost 12 bases, and 14 bases lay between the germline ends. CDR1 is MNHEY, CDR2 SMNVEV, per germline (reference sequence). The clonotype originates from a man between 45 and 60 years old with active COVID-19. V gene TRBV27 combines with J gene TRBJ2-1, with D possibly being TRBD1 (6 bases). The sequenced material came from peripheral blood. In DNA, the CDR3 is TGTGCCAGCAGTGGTTCTACAGGGTTGCAGTTCTTC. This codes for CASSGSTGLQFF.